This record looks at one TCR beta chain sequence and its context. Its cognate antigen is unknown. V lost 5 bases and J lost 10, with 16 bases in between. This CDR3 region has 13 residues. In germline, CDR1 is SGHRS, CDR2 YFSETQ. A single record per CDR3 protein comes from TCRdb applying MiXCR to the 5' RACE reads. The sample lists 280,000 or so distinct CDR3 sequences; 15% to 20% were seen once. The data belong to a study of T-cell memory formation after mild COVID-19. Notes on the study in general: Shrinking CD4+ clones were chiefly CM and EM; CD8+ ones were chiefly EMRA. Clones that got smaller from day 15 to 85 had even CD4/CD8, while clones growing later tipped toward CD4+.

Sequencing was carried out using PBMCs or a T cell subset sorted from them (not recorded which). The chain joins TRBV5-1 to TRBJ2-1, with unresolved D. The TCR sequence derives from a man between 18 and 35 years old who had mild COVID-19 (a few samples of this study predate the infection). Cell type and time point are not known. The CDR3 is CASRLDSGNEQFF. CDR3 coding DNA: TGCGCCAGCAGACTCGATAGTGGGAACGAGCAGTTCTTC.